This T cell receptor beta chain was recovered during a study of tumor and adjacent non-tumor tissue in lung cancer. About the study: Patients were aged about 30 to 85, 10 men and 5 women, stage I to III. Some 4.1 million productive TCRbeta reads were obtained per sample on average. Study conclusions and caveats: Higher tumor TCR diversity was associated with shorter survival. TCR diversity was significantly greater in tumor than normal lung tissue.

Germline V lookup: CDR1 SEHNR, CDR2 FQNEAQ (reference sequence). Trimming cost V 5 bases and J 7 bases; bases outside gene matches: 14. This CDR3 is built from 17 residues. TCRbeta libraries were built with three rounds of nested PCR, modified from ARM-PCR. TCRdb redid the calling of the multiplex PCR reads with MiXCR, one entry per CDR3 protein. In the table there are 90,000 to 120,000 distinct CDR3 sequences, about 60% of which are singletons. This clonotype was counted between two and nine times. What it recognizes is unknown. No cell sorting was done before RNA was extracted from the tissue. Distant lung tissue was collected more than 3 cm away from the tumor edge.

The receptor's source is a man younger than 45 with non-small cell lung cancer. The chain combines TRBV7-9 with TRBJ2-2, with TRBD2 matching over 9 bases. The sequenced sample consisted of distant non-tumor lung tissue. The CDR3: CASSPIGGGRAVGELFF. CDR3 coding DNA: TGTGCCAGCAGCCCCATTGGGGGCGGGAGGGCCGTCGGGGAGCTGTTTTTT.